The 5 T cell receptor beta chains below come from one sample, sequenced in a study of blood T cell repertoires in COVID-19. Sequenced by immunoSEQ multiplex PCR; TCRdb stores in-frame clones only, minus some. The top ten hold about 16% of the sample, which has 65,000 to 100,000 clones, roughly 80% seen once. Sequencing was done on a sample of peripheral blood. Receptors originate from an elderly woman with acute or convalescent COVID-19.

This clone is a singleton in its sample. The chain couples TRBV18 to TRBJ1-4; 9 bases align to TRBD1. This CDR3 spans 17 amino acids. V gave up 6 bases and J gave up 4 bases; unmatched junction bases: 12. Germline CDR1 reads KGHSH; CDR2 reads LQKENI. This chain's CDR3 is CASSPGTGISYNEKLFF. Here the CDR3 DNA reads TGTGCCAGCTCGCCCGGGACAGGGATATCCTATAATGAAAAACTGTTTTTT.

The rearrangement links TRBV6-5 to TRBJ2-7; unclear D gene. Trimming removed 8 bases from V and 1 base from J, with 6 bases in between. This CDR3 comprises 11 residues. Germline assignment: CDR1 MNHEY and CDR2 SVGAGI. The CDR3: CASSRSYEQYF. As DNA, the CDR3 is TGTGCCAGCTCCCGTTCCTACGAGCAGTACTTC.

This rearrangement joins TRBV2 to TRBJ1-4; D is unclear. Germline V gene sequence: CDR1 SNHLY, CDR2 FYNNEI. The CDR3 contains 14 residues. Trimming shortened V by 6 bases and J by 0 bases, and 8 bases separated the two germline ends. CDR3 coding DNA: TGTGCCAGCAGCCGGGAAACAACTAATGAAAAACTGTTTTTT. Translation: CASSRETTNEKLFF.

This chain links TRBV25-1 with TRBJ2-7, with a weak D call TRBD2 (7 bases). The CDR3 runs 16 residues. Trimming took 4 bases from V and 2 from J, leaving 18 bases between them. Per the germline V gene, CDR1 is MGHDK and CDR2 is SYGVNS. CDR3 nucleotide sequence: TGTGCCAGCAGTGGACTCCTAGGGGGGGGCACCTACGAGCAGTACTTC. Translation gives CASSGLLGGGTYEQYF.

This clone was counted a single time. This chain links TRBV27 with TRBJ2-2, with a tentative D call TRBD1 (6 bases). V was pared by 3 bases and J by 4 bases, with 6 bases between. This CDR3 has 13 residues. The germline CDR1 and CDR2 sequences are MNHEY and SMNVEV (reference sequence). The CDR3 is CASSFRGTGELFF. The CDR3 DNA is TGTGCCAGCAGTTTCAGGGGCACCGGGGAGCTGTTTTTT.